What follows is one T cell receptor (beta chain) and its context. These data originate in a study of shared clonotypes between healthy human individuals. On the study more broadly: Donors consisted of a couple of women and three men between 18 and 49.

Adult donors, all healthy and HIV-negative, had no recent acute infections or vaccinations. Donors, without exception, were Caucasian adults residing in Nashville, Tennessee. Into CD45RA+ naive and CD45RA-negative memory subsets, the CD4+ cells were split. The V gene's germline CDR1 is SGHVS and CDR2 FQNEAQ. V was trimmed by 3 bases and J by 3 bases, leaving 8 bases between them. The CDR3 length is 13 residues. Using immunoSEQ multiplex PCR, the repertoire was profiled, and TCRdb retains in-frame clones only, with some absent. Among hundreds of thousands of clones, approximately 79% were seen once, and the ten largest hold more than 1.5%.

This TCR came from a woman aged 25 to 39 in good health. The chain uses TRBV7-8 and TRBJ1-1; TRBD1 might be the D (5 bases). Material: memory CD4+ T cells sorted from blood. Subset specified: CD45RA-negative fraction. CDR3 bases: TGTGCCAGCAGCTTTCAGGGAGACACTGAAGCTTTCTTT. Its protein is CASSFQGDTEAFF.